A selection of T cell receptor beta chains follows, all from one sample in a study of blood T cell repertoires in COVID-19. The table came from immunoSEQ multiplex PCR; TCRdb's copy has only in-frame clones and leaves some out. The sample records about 120,000 clones, 77% being singletons. Sequencing was performed on peripheral blood. The receptors were sampled from a human donor in a cohort sampled during active COVID-19. CDR3s include the opening cysteine and the closing phenylalanine or tryptophan. The D gene is left open where the match is weak. Clone size is stated in some rows and not others, as once, few, many or a class when expanded.

v_call	clone_size	d_call	j_call	cdr3_nt	cdr3_aa
TRBV6-6	few	NA	TRBJ2-2	TGTGCCAGCAGCCCGATGAGGGGGGAGCTGTTTTTT	CASSPMRGELFF
TRBV4-1	NA	NA	TRBJ1-3	TGCGCCAGCAGCCAAACCCCCCCGGGGGAGGCCTCTGGAAACACCATATATTTT	CASSQTPPGEASGNTIYF
TRBV20-1	NA	NA	TRBJ1-5	TGCAGTGCTAGTTCGAGCAATCAGCCCCAGCATTTT	CSASSSNQPQHF
TRBV19	NA	NA	TRBJ1-1	TGTGCCAGTAGTTCCCCCGGGGAGGGGAAGACTGAAGCTTTCTTT	CASSSPGEGKTEAFF
TRBV4-1	NA	NA	TRBJ1-5	TGCGCCAGCAGCCAACACAGCAAGGCTCAGCCCCAGCATTTT	CASSQHSKAQPQHF
TRBV2	NA	NA	TRBJ1-6	TGTGCCAGCTCGAACGCAGGACACCCCTTATCACCCCTCCACTTT	CASSNAGHPLSPLHF
TRBV5-1	NA	NA	TRBJ2-7	TGCGCCAGCAGCTTGGGCGGACAACTATACGAGCAGTACTTC	CASSLGGQLYEQYF
TRBV25-1	NA	TRBD2	TRBJ2-5	TGTGCCAGCAGCGGGACTAGCGGGGGGGCGGGAGAGACCCAGTACTTC	CASSGTSGGAGETQYF
TRBV18	NA	NA	TRBJ1-6	TGTGCCAGCTCACCAGCAGACGTTTCGGAGGCCACCCTCCACTTT	CASSPADVSEATLHF
TRBV15	many	NA	TRBJ2-3	TGTGCCACCAGCAGAGCGGCTAGCGCGGGAGATACGCAGTATTTT	CATSRAASAGDTQYF
TRBV28	NA	NA	TRBJ1-1	TGTGCCAGCCTTCTACAGGGAAAGGTTGAAGCTTTCTTT	CASLLQGKVEAFF
TRBV9	NA	NA	TRBJ1-3	TGTGCCAGCAGCGTTGAAGCAATCACTGGAAACACCATATATTTT	CASSVEAITGNTIYF
TRBV30	NA	NA	TRBJ1-2	TGTGCCTGGAGCCCAGGGTTCGGCGGCTATGGCTACACCTTC	CAWSPGFGGYGYTF
TRBV6-5	NA	NA	TRBJ1-1	TGTGCCAGCAGTTACCGGGCAGGGCTCACTGAAGCTTTCTTT	CASSYRAGLTEAFF
TRBV7-4	NA	TRBD1	TRBJ2-7	TGTGCCAGCAGCGCGCGACACAGCCTGGACAGGGGTGCCTACGAGCAGTACTTC	CASSARHSLDRGAYEQYF
TRBV5-4	few	NA	TRBJ2-7	TGTGCCAGCAGCTTGTATGGAGGCGACGAGCAGTACTTC	CASSLYGGDEQYF
TRBV27	NA	NA	TRBJ1-5	TGTGCCAGCAGTCTCAGTGGGCCGAGCAATCAGCCCCAGCATTTT	CASSLSGPSNQPQHF
TRBV7-9	NA	TRBD2	TRBJ2-5	TGTGCCAGCAGTCCGGGGGGGCTTGTGACCCAGTACTTC	CASSPGGLVTQYF
TRBV25-1	NA	NA	TRBJ1-4	TGTGCCAGCAGTCTTCAGGAAAAACTGTTTTTT	CASSLQEKLFF
TRBV28	NA	TRBD1	TRBJ1-2	TGTGCCAGCAGAGCCGGACAGGGGGCGACCTATGGCTACACCTTC	CASRAGQGATYGYTF
TRBV7-9	NA	NA	TRBJ1-2	TGTGCCAGCAGCTTGTATAGGACAACTAACTATGGCTACACCTTC	CASSLYRTTNYGYTF
TRBV6-5	many	TRBD1	TRBJ1-4	TGTGCCAGCAGTTCTACAGGGGGGGATGAAAAACTGTTTTTT	CASSSTGGDEKLFF
TRBV5-1	NA	NA	TRBJ1-2	TGCGCCAGCAGCTTGGAGGGACATCATAATGGCTACACCTTC	CASSLEGHHNGYTF
TRBV5-1	NA	NA	TRBJ2-7	TGCGCCAGCAGCCGCAAAGAGGGAGCCCACGAGCAGTACTTC	CASSRKEGAHEQYF
TRBV6-5	NA	TRBD1	TRBJ2-7	TGTGCCGCAGACAGGGGAGTATTCTACGAGCAGTACTTC	CAADRGVFYEQYF
TRBV7-2	NA	NA	TRBJ1-1	TGTGCCAGCAGCTTACGGAGAAACACTGAAGCTTTCTTT	CASSLRRNTEAFF
TRBV5-4	NA	NA	TRBJ1-2	TGTGCCAGCAGCTTAAGCGGGAGCTATGGCTACACCTTC	CASSLSGSYGYTF
TRBV7-2	NA	TRBD2	TRBJ2-1	TGTGCCAGCAGCTTAGAAGGGCTAGCGGGGTACAATGAGCAGTTCTTC	CASSLEGLAGYNEQFF
TRBV2	few	TRBD1	TRBJ2-7	TGTGCCAGCAGTGCCGAGACAGGGGGTTACGAGCAGTACTTC	CASSAETGGYEQYF
TRBV2	NA	NA	TRBJ1-5	TGTGCCAGCAGTGAGGGAATGATGGGGCGAAATCAGCCCCAGCATTTT	CASSEGMMGRNQPQHF
TRBV10-1	once	NA	TRBJ1-1	TGCGCCAGCAGTGCGACAGGATTGAACACTGAAGCTTTCTTT	CASSATGLNTEAFF
TRBV7-9	NA	TRBD1	TRBJ1-6	TGTGCCAGCAGCTTATCCGGACAGGGAAGATCACCCCTCCACTTT	CASSLSGQGRSPLHF
TRBV6-5	few	NA	TRBJ1-2	TGTGCCAGCGCCAGCGGCAGGGGCTCCTATGGCTACACCTTC	CASASGRGSYGYTF
TRBV7-2	NA	TRBD1	TRBJ2-7	TGTGCCAGCAGTTCCCCAACAGGGGGCGGAAACGAGCAGTACTTC	CASSSPTGGGNEQYF
TRBV6-5	NA	NA	TRBJ1-3	TGTGCCAGCAGTTACGGGGGGGGAACTGGAAACACCATATATTTT	CASSYGGGTGNTIYF